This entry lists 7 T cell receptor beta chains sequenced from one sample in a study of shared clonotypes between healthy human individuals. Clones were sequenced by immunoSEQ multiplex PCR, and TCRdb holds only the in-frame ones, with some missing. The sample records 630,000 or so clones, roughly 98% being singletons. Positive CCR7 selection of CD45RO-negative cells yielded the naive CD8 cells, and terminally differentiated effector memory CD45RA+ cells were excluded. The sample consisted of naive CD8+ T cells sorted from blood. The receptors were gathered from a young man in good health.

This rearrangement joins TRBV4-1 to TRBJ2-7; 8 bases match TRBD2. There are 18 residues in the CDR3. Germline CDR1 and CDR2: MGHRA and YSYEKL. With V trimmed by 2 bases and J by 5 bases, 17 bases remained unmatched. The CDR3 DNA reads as TGCGCCAGCAGCCAACCAAGTATCGCAGCGGGAGTCTCGAACGAGCAGTACTTC. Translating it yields CASSQPSIAAGVSNEQYF.

CDR3 sequence: CSVGLAGGTWNEQFF. For the CDR3, the DNA is TGCAGCGTGGGACTAGCGGGAGGGACCTGGAATGAGCAGTTCTTC. The J gene is TRBJ2-1, the V gene TRBV29-1, with 16 bases aligning to TRBD2. Germline-derived CDR1 and CDR2 are SQVTM and ANQGSEA. V was clipped by 6 bases and J by 7 bases; unmatched bases: 6. This CDR3 is 15 amino acids long.

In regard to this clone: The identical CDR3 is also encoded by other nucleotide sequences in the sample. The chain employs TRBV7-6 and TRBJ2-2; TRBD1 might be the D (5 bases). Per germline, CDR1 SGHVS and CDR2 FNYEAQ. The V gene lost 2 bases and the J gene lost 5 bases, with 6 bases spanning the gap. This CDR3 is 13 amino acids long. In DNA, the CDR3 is TGTGCCAGCAGCTTATCAGGGACCGGGGAGCTGTTTTTT. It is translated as CASSLSGTGELFF.

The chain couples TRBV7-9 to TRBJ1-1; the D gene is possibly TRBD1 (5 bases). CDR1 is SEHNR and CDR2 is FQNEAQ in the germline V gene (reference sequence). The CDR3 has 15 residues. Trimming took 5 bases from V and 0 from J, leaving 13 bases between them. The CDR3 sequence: CASSPPLTVNTEAFF. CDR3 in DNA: TGTGCCAGCAGCCCACCCCTGACAGTGAACACTGAAGCTTTCTTT.

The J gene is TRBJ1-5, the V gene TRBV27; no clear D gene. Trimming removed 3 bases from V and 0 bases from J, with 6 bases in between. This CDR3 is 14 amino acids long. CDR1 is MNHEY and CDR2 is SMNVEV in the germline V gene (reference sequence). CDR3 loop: CASSFAGSNQPQHF. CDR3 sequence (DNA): TGTGCCAGCAGTTTTGCGGGTAGCAATCAGCCCCAGCATTTT.

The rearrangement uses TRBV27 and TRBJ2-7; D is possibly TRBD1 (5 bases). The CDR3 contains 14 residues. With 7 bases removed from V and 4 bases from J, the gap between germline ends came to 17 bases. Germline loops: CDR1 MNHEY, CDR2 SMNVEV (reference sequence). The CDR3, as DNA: TGTGCCAGCACCCCCACGTCGACAGCATACGAGCAGTACTTC. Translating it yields CASTPTSTAYEQYF.

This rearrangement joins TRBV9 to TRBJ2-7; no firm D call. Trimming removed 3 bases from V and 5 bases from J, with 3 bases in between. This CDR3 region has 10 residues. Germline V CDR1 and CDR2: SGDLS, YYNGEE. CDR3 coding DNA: TGTGCCAGCAGCGGCGACGAGCAGTACTTC. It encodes CASSGDEQYF. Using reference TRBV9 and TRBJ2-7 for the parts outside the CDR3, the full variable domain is DSGVTQTPKHLITATGQRVTLRCSPRSGDLSVYWYQQSLDQGLQFLIQYYNGEERAKGNILERFSAQQFPDLHSELNLSSLELGDSALYFCASSGDEQYFGPGTRLTVT.